These T cell receptor beta chains were read from a single sample in a study of chemoradiotherapy in HPV16-positive cancers. The method was immunoSEQ multiplex PCR; TCRdb's version includes in-frame clones alone and lacks a portion of them. The sample comprises 25,000 to 30,000 clones, approximately 90% of which are singletons, and roughly a fifth rests with the top ten. Here the sequenced sample was blood, taken from a patient who underwent chemoradiotherapy. These receptors originate from a human donor with HPV-associated anogenital cancer. Each CDR3 is given with its conserved first and last residue. The D gene is left open where the match is weak. Size is stated for part of the rows, as once, few or many counts, or as a class when the clone is expanded.

clone size	D gene	V gene	J gene	CDR3 DNA	CDR3 protein
-	-	TRBV4-1	TRBJ2-7	TGCGCCAGCAGCCAAAGGGAGCGGGACAGCTCCTACGAGCAGTACTTC	CASSQRERDSSYEQYF
-	-	TRBV14	TRBJ1-2	TGTGCCAGCAGCCAAGGTGCAGGACACGGCTATGGCTACACCTTC	CASSQGAGHGYGYTF
-	-	TRBV7-9	TRBJ2-1	TGTGCCAGCAGCTTTTTGGGTAATGAGCAGTTCTTC	CASSFLGNEQFF
-	TRBD1	TRBV28	TRBJ1-2	TGTGCCAGCAACCCAGGGGGAGGCTATGGCTACACCTTC	CASNPGGGYGYTF
-	-	TRBV30	TRBJ1-2	TGTGCCTGGAGTGGCGCGGGGCGCTATGGCTACACCTTC	CAWSGAGRYGYTF
-	TRBD2	TRBV29-1	TRBJ2-1	TGCAGCGTTGGAGGGAGGGCTGCCTACAATGAGCAGTTCTTC	CSVGGRAAYNEQFF
few	-	TRBV7-3	TRBJ2-2	TGTGCCAGCAGCCCACAACGCACCGGGGAGCTGTTTTTT	CASSPQRTGELFF
-	-	TRBV18	TRBJ1-1	TGTGCCAGCTCAGGCTCGCAGATGAACACTGAAGCTTTCTTT	CASSGSQMNTEAFF
-	-	TRBV19	TRBJ2-5	TGTGCCAGTAGCACCGACAGGAAACGGTACCAAGAGACCCAGTACTTC	CASSTDRKRYQETQYF
-	-	TRBV18	TRBJ2-6	TGTGCCAGCTCACCACGATCGGGTCCTAGCTCTGGGGCCAACGTCCTGACTTTC	CASSPRSGPSSGANVLTF
-	TRBD1	TRBV4-3	TRBJ1-1	TGCGCCAGCAGCCATACTACAGGGGGGACTGAAGCTTTCTTT	CASSHTTGGTEAFF
-	-	TRBV5-1	TRBJ2-2	TGCGCCAGCAGCCCCCAGAGGCATACCGGGGAGCTGTTTTTT	CASSPQRHTGELFF
once	-	TRBV7-8	TRBJ1-1	TGTGCCAGCAGCTCCTACAGGGCGGTCATGAACACTGAAGCTTTCTTT	CASSSYRAVMNTEAFF
-	-	TRBV28	TRBJ1-2	TGTGCCAGCAGGTCAATGGAGGGCGTTGGGGGCTACACCTTC	CASRSMEGVGGYTF
-	TRBD1	TRBV18	TRBJ2-7	TGTGCCAGCTCACCCGGGACAGGGGGCTACGAGCAGTACTTC	CASSPGTGGYEQYF
-	TRBD1	TRBV6-6	TRBJ2-2	TGTGCCAGCCGCTTCGGGACAGGGAACACCGGGGAGCTGTTTTTT	CASRFGTGNTGELFF
-	-	TRBV28	TRBJ2-2	TGTGCCAGCAGTTTTCTGAGGACCGGGGAGCTGTTTTTT	CASSFLRTGELFF
once	-	TRBV2	TRBJ2-7	TGTGCCAGCAGTGGAGGGGGGTTCTACGAGCAGTACTTC	CASSGGGFYEQYF
-	TRBD1	TRBV6-5	TRBJ2-1	TGTGCCAGCAGTAAAATGGGACAGGGATGGAATGAGCAGTTCTTC	CASSKMGQGWNEQFF
-	-	TRBV4-3	TRBJ1-6	TGCGCCAGCAGCCAAGGACGGGGAGATAATTCACCCCTCCACTTT	CASSQGRGDNSPLHF
-	-	TRBV4-2	TRBJ1-3	TGTGCCAGCAGCCAAGGAGGGGCAGGGGTATTCGGAAACACCATATATTTT	CASSQGGAGVFGNTIYF
-	-	TRBV6-9	TRBJ1-6	TGTGCCAGCAGTTCCGCGACCGCGGGGGTTGCATCACCCCTCCACTTT	CASSSATAGVASPLHF
-	TRBD1	TRBV19	TRBJ1-3	TGTGCCAGTAGTAGGGACAGCGGAAACACCATATATTTT	CASSRDSGNTIYF